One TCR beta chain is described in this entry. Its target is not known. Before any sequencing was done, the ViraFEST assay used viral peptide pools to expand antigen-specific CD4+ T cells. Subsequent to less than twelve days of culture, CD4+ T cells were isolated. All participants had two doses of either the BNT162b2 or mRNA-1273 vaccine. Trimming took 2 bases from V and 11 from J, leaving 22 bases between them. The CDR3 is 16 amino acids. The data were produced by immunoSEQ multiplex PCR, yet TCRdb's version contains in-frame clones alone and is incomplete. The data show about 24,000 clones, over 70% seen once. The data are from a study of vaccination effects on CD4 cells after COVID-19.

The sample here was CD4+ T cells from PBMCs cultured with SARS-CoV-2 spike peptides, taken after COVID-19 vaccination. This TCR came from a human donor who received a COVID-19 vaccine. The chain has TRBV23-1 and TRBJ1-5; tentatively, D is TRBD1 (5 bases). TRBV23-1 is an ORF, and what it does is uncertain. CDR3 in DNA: TGCGCCAGCAGTCAACGGCTGGCGGGGCCGTTACTGGCCCAGCATTTT. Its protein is CASSQRLAGPLLAQHF.